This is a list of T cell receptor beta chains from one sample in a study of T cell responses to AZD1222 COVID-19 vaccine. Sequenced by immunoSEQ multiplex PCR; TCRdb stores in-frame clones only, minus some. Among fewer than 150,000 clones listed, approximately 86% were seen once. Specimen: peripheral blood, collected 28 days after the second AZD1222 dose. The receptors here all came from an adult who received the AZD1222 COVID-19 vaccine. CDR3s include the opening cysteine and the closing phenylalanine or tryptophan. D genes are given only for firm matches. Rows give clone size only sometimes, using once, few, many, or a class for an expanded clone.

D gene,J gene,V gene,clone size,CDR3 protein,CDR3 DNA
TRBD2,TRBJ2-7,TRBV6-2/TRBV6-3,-,CASSSRLTSGRFYEQYF,TGTGCCAGCAGTTCCCGGTTGACTAGCGGGAGGTTCTACGAGCAGTACTTC
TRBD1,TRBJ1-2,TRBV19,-,CASSFGQGAEGYTF,TGTGCCAGTAGTTTCGGACAGGGGGCGGAAGGCTACACCTTC
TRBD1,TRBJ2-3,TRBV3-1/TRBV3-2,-,CASSSTGGGDTQYF,TGTGCCAGCAGCTCTACAGGGGGCGGAGATACGCAGTATTTT
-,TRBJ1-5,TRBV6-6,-,CASLLQGRKQPQHF,TGTGCCAGCCTACTACAGGGACGAAAACAGCCCCAGCATTTT
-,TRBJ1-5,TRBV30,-,CAWSPGPEQPQHF,TGTGCCTGGAGTCCCGGACCGGAGCAGCCCCAGCATTTT
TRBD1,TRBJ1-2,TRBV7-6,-,CASSQETGHYGYTF,TGTGCCAGCAGCCAGGAGACAGGGCACTATGGCTACACCTTC
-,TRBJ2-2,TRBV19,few,CASSIWNSRSTGELFF,TGTGCCAGTAGTATATGGAACAGTCGCTCGACCGGGGAGCTGTTTTTT
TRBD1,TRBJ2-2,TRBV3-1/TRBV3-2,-,CASSQWTGSTGELFF,TGTGCCAGCAGCCAATGGACAGGGAGCACCGGGGAGCTGTTTTTT
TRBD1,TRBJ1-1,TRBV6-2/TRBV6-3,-,CASSDGTGGLGEAFF,TGTGCCAGCAGCGACGGGACAGGGGGCTTGGGTGAAGCTTTCTTT
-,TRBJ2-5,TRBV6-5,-,CASSYSSETQYF,TGTGCCAGCAGTTACTCCTCGGAGACCCAGTACTTC
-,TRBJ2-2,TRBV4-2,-,CASSPGNQGNTGELFF,TGTGCCAGCAGCCCCGGGAATCAAGGGAACACCGGGGAGCTGTTTTTT
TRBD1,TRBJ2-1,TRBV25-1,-,CASSDGSGTVYNEQFF,TGTGCCAGCAGTGATGGTTCCGGGACAGTCTACAATGAGCAGTTCTTC
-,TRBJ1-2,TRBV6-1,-,CASSDPPKNHYGYTF,TGTGCCAGCAGTGACCCCCCAAAGAATCACTATGGCTACACCTTC
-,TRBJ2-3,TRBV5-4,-,CASSLGGAARPSTDTQYF,TGTGCCAGCAGTTTGGGGGGCGCCGCACGACCCAGCACAGATACGCAGTATTTT
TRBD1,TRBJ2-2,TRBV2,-,CASKRTGGIGTGELFF,TGTGCCAGCAAACGGACAGGGGGCATCGGCACCGGGGAGCTGTTTTTT
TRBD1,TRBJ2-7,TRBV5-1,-,CASGQGRNEQYF,TGCGCCAGCGGACAGGGGAGGAACGAGCAGTACTTC
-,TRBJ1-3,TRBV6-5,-,CASRESGNTIYF,TGTGCCAGCAGGGAGTCTGGAAACACCATATATTTT
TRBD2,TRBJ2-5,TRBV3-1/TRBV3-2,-,CASSGLAGVPETQYF,TGTGCCAGCAGCGGATTAGCGGGAGTCCCAGAGACCCAGTACTTC
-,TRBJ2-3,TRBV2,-,CASSEEATEVPGVF,TGTGCCAGCAGTGAAGAGGCGACTGAAGTCCCCGGTGTTTTT
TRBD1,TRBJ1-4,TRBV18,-,CASSPRPGTGGRGTNEKLFF,TGTGCCAGCTCACCAAGGCCCGGGACAGGGGGCAGAGGAACTAATGAAAAACTGTTTTTT
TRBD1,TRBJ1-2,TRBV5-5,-,CASSLSLGQGTYGYTF,TGTGCCAGCAGCTTGAGTTTGGGACAGGGGACCTATGGCTACACCTTC
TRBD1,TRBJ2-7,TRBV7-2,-,CASSRDRARDYEQYF,TGTGCCAGCAGTCGAGACAGGGCGCGAGACTACGAGCAGTACTTC
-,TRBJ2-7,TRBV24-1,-,CATSDPGRSYEQYF,TGTGCCACCAGTGATCCGGGACGCTCCTACGAGCAGTACTTC
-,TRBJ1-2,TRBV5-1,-,CASSLGEYGYTF,TGCGCCAGCAGCTTGGGAGAGTATGGCTACACCTTC
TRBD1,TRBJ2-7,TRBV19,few,CASSTRTGPYF,TGTGCCAGTAGTACCCGGACAGGGCCGTACTTC
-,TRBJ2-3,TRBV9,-,CASSVFEADNADTQYF,TGTGCCAGCAGCGTATTCGAGGCGGATAACGCAGATACGCAGTATTTT
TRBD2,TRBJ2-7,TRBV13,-,CASSLNGGAIPYEQYF,TGTGCCAGCAGCCTTAACGGGGGGGCTATCCCCTACGAGCAGTACTTC
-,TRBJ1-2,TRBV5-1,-,CASSFGSGPNYGYTF,TGCGCCAGCAGCTTCGGGTCGGGACCCAACTATGGCTACACCTTC
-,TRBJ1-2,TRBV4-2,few,CASSQGNFGDGYTF,TGTGCCAGCAGCCAAGGGAACTTTGGGGATGGCTACACCTTC
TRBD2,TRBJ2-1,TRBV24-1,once,CATSGGGRPHEQFF,TGTGCCACCAGTGGGGGCGGGAGGCCTCATGAGCAGTTCTTC
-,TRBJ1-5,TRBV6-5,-,CASTEGLLNQPQHF,TGTGCCAGCACCGAGGGGCTCCTTAATCAGCCCCAGCATTTT
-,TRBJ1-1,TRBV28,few,CASSSERGGWGTEAFF,TGTGCCAGCAGTAGTGAAAGGGGGGGCTGGGGCACTGAAGCTTTCTTT
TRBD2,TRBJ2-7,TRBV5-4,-,CASSRPAANSGSKLNEQYF,TGTGCCAGCAGCAGACCGGCCGCTAATAGCGGGAGTAAATTAAACGAGCAGTACTTC
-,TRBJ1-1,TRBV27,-,CASSPGLNTEAFF,TGTGCCAGCAGTCCAGGACTGAACACTGAAGCTTTCTTT
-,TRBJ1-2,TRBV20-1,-,CSASRGVYGYTF,TGCAGTGCTAGTAGGGGCGTCTATGGCTACACCTTC
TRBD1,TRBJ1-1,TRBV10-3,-,CAISESWTGAAFF,TGTGCCATCAGTGAGTCGTGGACAGGGGCGGCTTTCTTT
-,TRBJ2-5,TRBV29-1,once,CSVQETQYF,TGCAGCGTCCAAGAGACCCAGTACTTC
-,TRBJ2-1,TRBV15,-,CATTPGPFQVDEQFF,TGTGCCACAACGCCGGGGCCCTTCCAGGTGGATGAGCAGTTCTTC
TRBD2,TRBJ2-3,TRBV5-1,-,CASSLAVSGISTDTQYF,TGCGCCAGCAGCTTGGCGGTCAGCGGGATCTCCACAGATACGCAGTATTTT
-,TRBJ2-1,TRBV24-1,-,CATSDQQGIGEQFF,TGTGCCACCAGTGATCAGCAGGGGATCGGTGAGCAGTTCTTC